The rows below give T cell receptor beta chains drawn from one sample of a study of shared clonotypes between healthy human individuals. Repertoires were generated with immunoSEQ multiplex PCR, while TCRdb's copy carries only in-frame clones and drops some. The sample comprises 1,400,000 or so clones, approximately 98.5% of which are singletons, and over 0.3% rests with the top ten. Input material: naive CD4+ T cells sorted from blood. The receptors stem from a man aged 30 to 39 in good health. Both conserved end residues are part of each CDR3. The D gene is left open where the match is weak. Part of the rows lack a size; the others show once, few, many or a class for expanded clones.

abundance: once; j_gene: TRBJ2-5; d_gene: NA; v_gene: TRBV6-5; CDR3aa: CASSYEGRETQYF; CDR3nt: TGTGCCAGCAGTTACGAGGGTCGGGAGACCCAGTACTTC
abundance: NA; j_gene: TRBJ2-7; d_gene: NA; v_gene: TRBV18; CDR3aa: CASSPRDEKGQYF; CDR3nt: TGTGCCAGCTCACCCCGGGACGAGAAGGGGCAGTACTTC
abundance: NA; j_gene: TRBJ2-1; d_gene: NA; v_gene: TRBV7-9; CDR3aa: CASSLGESSYNEQFF; CDR3nt: TGTGCCAGCAGCTTAGGGGAAAGCTCCTACAATGAGCAGTTCTTC
abundance: NA; j_gene: TRBJ2-1; d_gene: NA; v_gene: TRBV12-2; CDR3aa: CASRSSGVFSYNEQFF; CDR3nt: TGTGCAAGTCGCTCCTCAGGGGTGTTCTCCTACAATGAGCAGTTCTTC
abundance: NA; j_gene: TRBJ2-3; d_gene: NA; v_gene: TRBV28; CDR3aa: CASCLSGTDTQYF; CDR3nt: TGTGCCAGCTGTCTCTCGGGCACAGATACGCAGTATTTT
abundance: NA; j_gene: TRBJ2-2; d_gene: NA; v_gene: TRBV28; CDR3aa: CASSFPFPGELFF; CDR3nt: TGTGCCAGCAGTTTCCCCTTCCCCGGGGAGCTGTTTTTT
abundance: NA; j_gene: TRBJ1-1; d_gene: TRBD1; v_gene: TRBV7-3; CDR3aa: CASSLTSGGYTEAFF; CDR3nt: TGTGCCAGCAGCTTAACATCAGGGGGCTACACTGAAGCTTTCTTT
abundance: NA; j_gene: TRBJ1-2; d_gene: NA; v_gene: TRBV19; CDR3aa: CASSIERASLSGYTF; CDR3nt: TGTGCCAGTAGTATAGAAAGGGCCAGCCTCTCGGGCTACACCTTC
abundance: NA; j_gene: TRBJ1-1; d_gene: NA; v_gene: TRBV18; CDR3aa: CASSPYDTEAFF; CDR3nt: TGTGCCAGCTCACCTTACGACACTGAAGCTTTCTTT
abundance: NA; j_gene: TRBJ2-1; d_gene: TRBD1; v_gene: TRBV2; CDR3aa: CASSEGTGDEQFF; CDR3nt: TGTGCCAGCAGCGAGGGGACAGGAGATGAGCAGTTCTTC
abundance: NA; j_gene: TRBJ1-1; d_gene: NA; v_gene: TRBV25-1; CDR3aa: CASSELGRQANTEAFF; CDR3nt: TGTGCCAGCAGTGAACTAGGCAGACAGGCGAACACTGAAGCTTTCTTT